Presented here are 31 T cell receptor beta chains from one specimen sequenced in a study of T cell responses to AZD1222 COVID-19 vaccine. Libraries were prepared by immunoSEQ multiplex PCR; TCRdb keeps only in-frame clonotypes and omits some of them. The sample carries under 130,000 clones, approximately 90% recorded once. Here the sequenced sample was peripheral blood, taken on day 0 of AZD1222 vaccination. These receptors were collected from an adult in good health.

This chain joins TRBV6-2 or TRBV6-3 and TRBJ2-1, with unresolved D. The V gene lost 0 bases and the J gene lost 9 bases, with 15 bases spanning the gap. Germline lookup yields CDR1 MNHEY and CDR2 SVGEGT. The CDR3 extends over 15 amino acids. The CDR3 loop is CASSYSSGQLGEQFF. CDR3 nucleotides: TGTGCCAGCAGTTACTCGTCAGGCCAATTGGGTGAGCAGTTCTTC.

CDR3 DNA sequence: TGCGCCAGCAGCTCAGGGGTCGATGGCTACACCTTC. Its translation is CASSSGVDGYTF. The chain carries TRBV5-1 and TRBJ1-2; possible D gene TRBD1, 6 bases. Between the trimmed V and J ends, which lost 3 bases and 6 bases, there was a span of 9 bases. The CDR3 totals 12 residues. The germline CDR1 and CDR2 sequences are SGHRS and YFSETQ.

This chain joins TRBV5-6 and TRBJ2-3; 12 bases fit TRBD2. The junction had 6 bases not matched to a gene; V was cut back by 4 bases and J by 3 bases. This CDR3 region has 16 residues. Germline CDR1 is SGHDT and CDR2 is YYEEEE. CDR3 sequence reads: CASSLTSGGRTDTQYF. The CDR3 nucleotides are TGTGCCAGCAGCCTGACTAGCGGGGGAAGGACAGATACGCAGTATTTT.

The CDR3 region is CASSSGTVLNTEAFF. The DNA of the CDR3 is TGCGCCAGCAGCTCCGGGACAGTCCTGAACACTGAAGCTTTCTTT. The chain uses TRBV5-1 and TRBJ1-1; 7 bases match TRBD1. V lost 3 bases to trimming and J lost 0 bases; unmatched junction nucleotides: 5. CDR1 is SGHRS, CDR2 YFSETQ, per germline. CDR3 length: 15 amino acids.

Here the CDR3 DNA reads TGTGCCAGCATCAGGACAGGGGGCACTGAAGCTTTCTTT. Its translation: CASIRTGGTEAFF. This sequence joins TRBV12-3 or TRBV12-4 and TRBJ1-1; 10 bases line up with TRBD1. The CDR3 loop spans 13 amino acids. The trim removed 7 bases at V and 4 bases at J, leaving 3 bases unmatched.

CDR3 DNA sequence: TGTGCCAGTAGGACAGGGCCCTATGGCTACACCTTC. Its translation: CASRTGPYGYTF. This chain uses TRBV19 with TRBJ1-2, with 7 bases fitting TRBD1. The length of the CDR3 is 12 residues. After removal of 6 bases from V and 4 bases from J, the junction contained 2 bases not matched to a gene. Germline-derived CDR1 and CDR2 are LNHDA and SQIVND (reference sequence).

The chain's CDR3 is CASLGQSYGYTF. Written as DNA, the CDR3 is TGTGCCAGCCTGGGACAGTCCTATGGCTACACCTTC. The chain carries TRBV6-5 and TRBJ1-2; 7 positions match TRBD1. CDR3 length equals 12 residues. Trimming took 8 bases from V and 4 from J; bases not matched to a gene: 4. The germline CDR1 and CDR2 sequences are MNHEY and SVGAGI.

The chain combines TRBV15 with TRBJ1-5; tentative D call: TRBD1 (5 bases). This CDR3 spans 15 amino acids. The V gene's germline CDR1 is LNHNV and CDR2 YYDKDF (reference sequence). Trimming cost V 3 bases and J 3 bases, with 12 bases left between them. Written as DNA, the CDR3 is TGTGCCACCAGCAGTCTCCGACAGAACAATCAGCCCCAGCATTTT. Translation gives CATSSLRQNNQPQHF.

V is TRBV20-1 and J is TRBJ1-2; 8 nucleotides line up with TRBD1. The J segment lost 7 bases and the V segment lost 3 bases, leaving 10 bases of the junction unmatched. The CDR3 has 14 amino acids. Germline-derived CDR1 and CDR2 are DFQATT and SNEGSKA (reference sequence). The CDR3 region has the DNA TGCAGTGCTAGTGGATCAGGGGGCGGGCTTGGCTACACCTTC. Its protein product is CSASGSGGGLGYTF.

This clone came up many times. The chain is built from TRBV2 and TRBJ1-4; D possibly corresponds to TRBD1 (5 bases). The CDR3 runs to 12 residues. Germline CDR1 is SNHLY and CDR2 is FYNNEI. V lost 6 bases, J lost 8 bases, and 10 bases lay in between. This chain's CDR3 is CASRGTGEKLFF. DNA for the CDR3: TGTGCCAGCAGAGGGACGGGGGAAAAACTGTTTTTT.

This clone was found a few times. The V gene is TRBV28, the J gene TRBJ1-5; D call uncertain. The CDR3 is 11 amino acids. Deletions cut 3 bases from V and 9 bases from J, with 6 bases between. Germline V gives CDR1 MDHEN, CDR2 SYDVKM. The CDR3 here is CASSFSVPQHF. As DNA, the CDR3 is TGTGCCAGCAGTTTCAGTGTGCCCCAGCATTTT.

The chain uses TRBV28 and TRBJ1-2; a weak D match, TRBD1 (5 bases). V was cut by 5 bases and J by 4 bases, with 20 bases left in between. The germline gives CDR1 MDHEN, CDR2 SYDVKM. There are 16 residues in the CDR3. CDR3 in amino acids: CASSLGTNRLGYGYTF. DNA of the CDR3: TGTGCCAGCAGTCTGGGGACGAACCGGCTTGGCTATGGCTACACCTTC.

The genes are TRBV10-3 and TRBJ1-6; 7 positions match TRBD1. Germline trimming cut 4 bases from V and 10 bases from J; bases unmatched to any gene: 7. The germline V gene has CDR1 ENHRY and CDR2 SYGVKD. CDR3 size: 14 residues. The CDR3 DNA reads TGTGCCATCAGTGTTGACAGGGCGCAATCACCCCTCCACTTT. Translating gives CAISVDRAQSPLHF.

In DNA, the CDR3 is TGCGCCAGCAGTGACAGTTTCTCCTACAATGAGCAGTTCTTC. Translating it yields CASSDSFSYNEQFF. The V gene is TRBV10-2, the J gene TRBJ2-1; no reliable D call. From germline, CDR1 is WSHSY and CDR2 SAAADI. Trimming left V 3 bases short and J 0 bases short, with 6 bases between. This CDR3 has 14 residues.

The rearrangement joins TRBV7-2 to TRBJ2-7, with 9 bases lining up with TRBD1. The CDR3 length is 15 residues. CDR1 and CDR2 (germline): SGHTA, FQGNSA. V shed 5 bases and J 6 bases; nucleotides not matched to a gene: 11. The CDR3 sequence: CASSPQQGAVSEQYF. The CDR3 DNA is TGTGCCAGCAGCCCCCAACAGGGGGCTGTCTCCGAGCAGTACTTC.

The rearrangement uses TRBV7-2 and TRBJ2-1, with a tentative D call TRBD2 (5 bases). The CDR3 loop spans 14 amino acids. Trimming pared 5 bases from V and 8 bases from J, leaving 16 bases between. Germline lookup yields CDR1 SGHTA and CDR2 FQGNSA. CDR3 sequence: CASSRLLASDEQFF. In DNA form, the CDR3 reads TGTGCCAGCAGCCGCCTGCTAGCTTCCGATGAGCAGTTCTTC.

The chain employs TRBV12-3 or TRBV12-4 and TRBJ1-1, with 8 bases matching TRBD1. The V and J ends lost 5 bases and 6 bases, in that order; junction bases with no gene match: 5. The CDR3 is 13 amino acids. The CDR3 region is CASSLLGQAEAFF. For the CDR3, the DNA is TGTGCCAGCAGTCTCTTGGGACAGGCTGAAGCTTTCTTT.

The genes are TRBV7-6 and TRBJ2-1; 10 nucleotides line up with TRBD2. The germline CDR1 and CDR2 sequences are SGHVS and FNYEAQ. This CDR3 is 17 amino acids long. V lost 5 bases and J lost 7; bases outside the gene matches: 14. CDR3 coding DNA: TGTGCCAGCAGCCAGAACCTAGCGGGGGCTGTTGGGAATGAGCAGTTCTTC. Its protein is CASSQNLAGAVGNEQFF.

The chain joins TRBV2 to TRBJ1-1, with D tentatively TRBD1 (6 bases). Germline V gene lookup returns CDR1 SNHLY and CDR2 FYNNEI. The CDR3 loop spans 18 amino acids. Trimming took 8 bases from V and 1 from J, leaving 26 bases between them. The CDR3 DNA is TGTGCCAGCGAATTTGGGGGGCCTCGTTCCCAGGGGAACACTGAAGCTTTCTTT. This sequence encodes CASEFGGPRSQGNTEAFF.

The CDR3: CASSPDRFGGYTF. The CDR3 DNA sequence: TGTGCCAGCAGTCCGGACAGATTCGGGGGCTACACCTTC. The gene calls are TRBV12-3 or TRBV12-4 and TRBJ1-2; the D gene is possibly TRBD1 (6 bases). V was trimmed by 5 bases and J by 8 bases, leaving 15 bases between them. The CDR3 is 13 amino acids.

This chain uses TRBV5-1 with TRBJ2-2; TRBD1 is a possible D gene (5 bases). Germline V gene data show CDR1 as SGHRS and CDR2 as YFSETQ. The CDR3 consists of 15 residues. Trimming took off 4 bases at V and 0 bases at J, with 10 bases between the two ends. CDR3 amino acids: CASSARVTNTGELFF. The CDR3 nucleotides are TGCGCCAGCAGCGCCAGGGTGACGAACACCGGGGAGCTGTTTTTT.

Here the CDR3 reads CASSLDRLNTEAFF. CDR3 in DNA: TGTGCCAGCAGTTTGGACAGGCTAAACACTGAAGCTTTCTTT. The chain joins TRBV6-6 to TRBJ1-1; the match to TRBD1 covers 7 bases. J lost 2 bases, V lost 4 bases, and 4 bases had no gene match. CDR1 and CDR2 from the germline V gene are MNHNY and SVGAGI (reference sequence). The CDR3 totals 14 residues.

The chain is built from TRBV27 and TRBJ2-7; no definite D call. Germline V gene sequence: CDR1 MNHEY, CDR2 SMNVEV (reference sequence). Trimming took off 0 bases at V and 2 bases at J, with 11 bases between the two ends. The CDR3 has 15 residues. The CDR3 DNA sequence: TGTGCCAGCAGTTTATCAAGGGTCCCTCCCTACGAGCAGTACTTC. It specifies CASSLSRVPPYEQYF.

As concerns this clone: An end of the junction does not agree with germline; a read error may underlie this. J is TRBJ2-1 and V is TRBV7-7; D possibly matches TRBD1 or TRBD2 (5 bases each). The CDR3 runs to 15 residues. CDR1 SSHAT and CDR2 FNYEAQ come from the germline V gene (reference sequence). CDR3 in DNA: TGTGCTAGCAGCGTTGGGGGTGGCTCCTACAATGAGCAGTTCTTC. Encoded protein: CASSVGGGSYNEQFF. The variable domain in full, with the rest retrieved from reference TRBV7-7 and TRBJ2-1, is GAGVSQSPRYKVTKRGQDVTLRCDPISSHATLYWYQQALGQGPEFLTYFNYEAQPDKSGLPSDRFSAERPEGSISTLTIQRTEQRDSAMYRCASSVGGGSYNEQFFGPGTRLTVL.

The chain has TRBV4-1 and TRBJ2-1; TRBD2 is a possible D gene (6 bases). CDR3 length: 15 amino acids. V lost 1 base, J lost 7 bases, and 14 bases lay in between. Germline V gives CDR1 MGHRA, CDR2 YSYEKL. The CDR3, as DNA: TGCGCCAGCAGCCAAGGCGGGGCGGGACGGAATGAGCAGTTCTTC. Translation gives CASSQGGAGRNEQFF.

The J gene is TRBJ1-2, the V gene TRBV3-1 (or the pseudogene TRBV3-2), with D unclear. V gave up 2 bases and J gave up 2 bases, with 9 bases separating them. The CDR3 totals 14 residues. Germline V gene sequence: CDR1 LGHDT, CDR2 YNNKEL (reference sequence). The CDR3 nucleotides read TGTGCCAGCAGCCAAAATGGAGAAAACTATGGCTACACCTTC. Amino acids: CASSQNGENYGYTF.

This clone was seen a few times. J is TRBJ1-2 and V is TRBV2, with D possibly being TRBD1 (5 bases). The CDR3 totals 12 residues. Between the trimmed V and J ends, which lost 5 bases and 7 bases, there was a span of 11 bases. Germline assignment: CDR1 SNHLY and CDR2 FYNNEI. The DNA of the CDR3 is TGTGCCAGCAGTTCCGAGGGACGTGGCTACACCTTC. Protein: CASSSEGRGYTF. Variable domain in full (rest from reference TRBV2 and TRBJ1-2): EPEVTQTPSHQVTQMGQEVILRCVPISNHLYFYWYRQILGQKVEFLVSFYNNEISEKSEIFDDQFSVERPDGSNFTLKIRSTKLEDSAMYFCASSSEGRGYTFGSGTRLTVV.

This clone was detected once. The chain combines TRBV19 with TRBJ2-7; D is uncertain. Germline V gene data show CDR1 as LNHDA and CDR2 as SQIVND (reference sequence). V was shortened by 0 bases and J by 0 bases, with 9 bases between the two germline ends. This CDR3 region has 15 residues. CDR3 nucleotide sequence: TGTGCCAGTAGTATAGAGGCAGGTAGCTCCTACGAGCAGTACTTC. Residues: CASSIEAGSSYEQYF.

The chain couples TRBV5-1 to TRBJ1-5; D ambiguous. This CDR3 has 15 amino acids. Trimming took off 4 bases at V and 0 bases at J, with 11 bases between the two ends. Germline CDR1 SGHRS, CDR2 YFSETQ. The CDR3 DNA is TGCGCCAGCAGCCCGGCCGGTTATAGCAATCAGCCCCAGCATTTT. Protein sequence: CASSPAGYSNQPQHF.

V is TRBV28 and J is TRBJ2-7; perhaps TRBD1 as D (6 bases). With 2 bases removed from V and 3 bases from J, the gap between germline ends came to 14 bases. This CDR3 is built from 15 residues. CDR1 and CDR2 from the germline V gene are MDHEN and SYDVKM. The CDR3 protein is CASSLGQGHFYEQYF. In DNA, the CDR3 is TGTGCCAGCAGTTTAGGGCAGGGACACTTCTACGAGCAGTACTTC.

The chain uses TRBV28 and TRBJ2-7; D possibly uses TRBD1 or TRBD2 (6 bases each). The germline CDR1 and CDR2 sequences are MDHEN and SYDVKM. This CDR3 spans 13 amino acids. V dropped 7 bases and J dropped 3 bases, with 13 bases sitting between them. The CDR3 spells CASTAGGGYEQYF. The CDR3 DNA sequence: TGTGCCAGCACAGCCGGGGGCGGCTACGAGCAGTACTTC.